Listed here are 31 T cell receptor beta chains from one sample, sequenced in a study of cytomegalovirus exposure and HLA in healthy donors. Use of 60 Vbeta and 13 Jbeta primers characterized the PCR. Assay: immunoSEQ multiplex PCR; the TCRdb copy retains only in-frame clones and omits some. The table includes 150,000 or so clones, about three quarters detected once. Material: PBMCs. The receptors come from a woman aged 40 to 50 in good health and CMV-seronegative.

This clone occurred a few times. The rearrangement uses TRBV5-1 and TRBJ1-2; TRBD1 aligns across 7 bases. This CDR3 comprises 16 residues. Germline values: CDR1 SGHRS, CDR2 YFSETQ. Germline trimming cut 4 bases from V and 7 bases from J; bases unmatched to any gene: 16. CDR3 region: CASSPRGIEWVGGYTF. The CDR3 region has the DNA TGCGCCAGCAGCCCCAGGGGGATTGAGTGGGTTGGTGGCTACACCTTC.

CDR3 region: CASGTGTSDQETQYF. DNA for the CDR3: TGTGCCAGCGGGACCGGGACTAGCGACCAAGAGACCCAGTACTTC. The rearrangement uses TRBV9 and TRBJ2-5, with 10 bases fitting TRBD2. The V gene's germline CDR1 is SGDLS and CDR2 YYNGEE. J lost 0 bases, V lost 7 bases, and 6 bases had no gene match. This CDR3 contains 15 residues.

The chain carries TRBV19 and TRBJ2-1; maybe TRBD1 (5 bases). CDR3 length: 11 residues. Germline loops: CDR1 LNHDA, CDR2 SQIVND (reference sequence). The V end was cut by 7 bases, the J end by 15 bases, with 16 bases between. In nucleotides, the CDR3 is TGTGCCAGTAAGGAAAAGGGGCTCTGGTTCTTC. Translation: CASKEKGLWFF.

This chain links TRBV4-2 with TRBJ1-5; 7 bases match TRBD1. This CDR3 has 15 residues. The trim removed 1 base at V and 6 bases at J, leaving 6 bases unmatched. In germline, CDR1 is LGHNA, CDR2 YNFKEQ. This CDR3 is CASSQGARGTQPQHF. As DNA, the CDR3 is TGTGCCAGCAGCCAAGGGGCCAGGGGGACTCAGCCCCAGCATTTT.

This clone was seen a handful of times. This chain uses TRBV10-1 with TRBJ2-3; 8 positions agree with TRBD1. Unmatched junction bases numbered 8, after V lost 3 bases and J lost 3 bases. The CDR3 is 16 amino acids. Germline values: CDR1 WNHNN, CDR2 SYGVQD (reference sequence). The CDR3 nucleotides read TGCGCCAGCAGTGATCAGATCGGACAGGGAACAGATACGCAGTATTTT. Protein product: CASSDQIGQGTDTQYF.

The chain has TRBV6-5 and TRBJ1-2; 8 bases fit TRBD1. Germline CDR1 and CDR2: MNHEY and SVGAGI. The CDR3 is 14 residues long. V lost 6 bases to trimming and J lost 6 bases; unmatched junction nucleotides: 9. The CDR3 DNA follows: TGTGCCAGCAGATCTGGACAGGGTCAAAATGGCTACACCTTC. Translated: CASRSGQGQNGYTF.

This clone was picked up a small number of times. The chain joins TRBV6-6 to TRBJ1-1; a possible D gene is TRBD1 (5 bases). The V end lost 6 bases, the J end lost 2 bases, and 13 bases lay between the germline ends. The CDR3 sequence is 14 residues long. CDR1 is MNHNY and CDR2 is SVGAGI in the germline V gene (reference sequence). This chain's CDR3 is CASRQEQGNTEAFF. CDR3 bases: TGTGCCAGCAGGCAGGAGCAGGGTAACACTGAAGCTTTCTTT.

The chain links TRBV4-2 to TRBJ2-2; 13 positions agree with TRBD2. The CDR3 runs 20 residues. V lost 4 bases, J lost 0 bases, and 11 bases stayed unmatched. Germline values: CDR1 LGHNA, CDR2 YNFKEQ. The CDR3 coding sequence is TGTGCCAGCAGCCCTAAAGCATGGACTAGCGGGGGTGCGAACACCGGGGAGCTGTTTTTT. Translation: CASSPKAWTSGGANTGELFF.

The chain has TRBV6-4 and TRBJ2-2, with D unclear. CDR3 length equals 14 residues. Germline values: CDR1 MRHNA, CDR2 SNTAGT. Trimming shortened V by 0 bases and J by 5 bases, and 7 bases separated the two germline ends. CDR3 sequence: CASSDSRRTGELFF. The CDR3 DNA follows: TGTGCCAGCAGTGACTCGCGGAGAACCGGGGAGCTGTTTTTT.

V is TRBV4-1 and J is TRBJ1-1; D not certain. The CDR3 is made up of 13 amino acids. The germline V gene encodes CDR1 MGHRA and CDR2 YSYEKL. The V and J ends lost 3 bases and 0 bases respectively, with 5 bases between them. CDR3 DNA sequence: TGCGCCAGCAGCCACCCTCTGAACACTGAAGCTTTCTTT. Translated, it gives CASSHPLNTEAFF.

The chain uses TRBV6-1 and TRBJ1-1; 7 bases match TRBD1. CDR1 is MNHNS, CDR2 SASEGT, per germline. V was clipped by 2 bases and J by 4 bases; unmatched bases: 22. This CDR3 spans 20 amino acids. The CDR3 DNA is TGTGCCAGCAGTGAAAGGGCCCAGTGGGACAGCTCACCGGTGGGCACTGAAGCTTTCTTT. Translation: CASSERAQWDSSPVGTEAFF.

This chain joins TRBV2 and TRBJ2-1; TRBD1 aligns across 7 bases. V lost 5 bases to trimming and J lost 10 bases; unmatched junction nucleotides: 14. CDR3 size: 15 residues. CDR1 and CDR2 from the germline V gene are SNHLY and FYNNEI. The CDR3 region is CASSYSPGGAVEQFF. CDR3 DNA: TGTGCCAGCAGTTACAGCCCAGGGGGAGCGGTCGAGCAGTTCTTC.

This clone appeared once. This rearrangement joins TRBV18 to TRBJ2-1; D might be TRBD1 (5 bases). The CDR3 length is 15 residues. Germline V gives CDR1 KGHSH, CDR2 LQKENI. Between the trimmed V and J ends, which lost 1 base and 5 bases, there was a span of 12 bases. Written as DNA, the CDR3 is TGTGCCAGCTCACCACGGCCGACAGCCAACAATGAGCAGTTCTTC. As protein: CASSPRPTANNEQFF.

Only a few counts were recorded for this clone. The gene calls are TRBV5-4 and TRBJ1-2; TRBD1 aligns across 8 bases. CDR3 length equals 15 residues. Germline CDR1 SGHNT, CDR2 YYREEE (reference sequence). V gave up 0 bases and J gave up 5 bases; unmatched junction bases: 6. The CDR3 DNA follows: TGTGCCAGCAGCTTGGCCCTGACAGGGGTGTATGGCTACACCTTC. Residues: CASSLALTGVYGYTF. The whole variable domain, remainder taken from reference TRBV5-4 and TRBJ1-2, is ETGVTQSPTHLIKTRGQQVTLRCSSQSGHNTVSWYQQALGQGPQFIFQYYREEENGRGNFPPRFSGLQFPNYSSELNVNALELDDSALYLCASSLALTGVYGYTFGSGTRLTVV.

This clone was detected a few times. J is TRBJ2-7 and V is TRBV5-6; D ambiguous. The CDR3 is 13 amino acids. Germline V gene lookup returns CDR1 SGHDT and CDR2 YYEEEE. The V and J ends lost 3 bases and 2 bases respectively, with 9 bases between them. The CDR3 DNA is TGTGCCAGCAGCTCGAGGATTACCTACGAGCAGTACTTC. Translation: CASSSRITYEQYF.

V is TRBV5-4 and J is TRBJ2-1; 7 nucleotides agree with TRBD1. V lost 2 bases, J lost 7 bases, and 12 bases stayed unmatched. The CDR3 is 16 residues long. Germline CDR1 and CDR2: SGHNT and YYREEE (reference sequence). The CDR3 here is CASSFSRGGVGNEQFF. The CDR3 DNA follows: TGTGCCAGCAGCTTCTCTAGAGGGGGCGTGGGGAATGAGCAGTTCTTC.

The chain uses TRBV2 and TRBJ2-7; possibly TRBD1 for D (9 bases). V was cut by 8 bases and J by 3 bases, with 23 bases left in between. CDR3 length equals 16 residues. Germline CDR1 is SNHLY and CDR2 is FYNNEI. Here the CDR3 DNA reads TGTGCCAGCCGGGAGGGCCCGGGACAGGGACGCTACGAGCAGTACTTC. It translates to CASREGPGQGRYEQYF.

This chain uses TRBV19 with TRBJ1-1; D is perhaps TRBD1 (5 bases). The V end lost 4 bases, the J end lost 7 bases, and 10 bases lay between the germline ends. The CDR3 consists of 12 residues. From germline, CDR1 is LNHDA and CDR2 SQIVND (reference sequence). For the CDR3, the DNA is TGTGCCAGTAGTACCACAGGAGATGAAGCTTTCTTT. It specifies CASSTTGDEAFF.

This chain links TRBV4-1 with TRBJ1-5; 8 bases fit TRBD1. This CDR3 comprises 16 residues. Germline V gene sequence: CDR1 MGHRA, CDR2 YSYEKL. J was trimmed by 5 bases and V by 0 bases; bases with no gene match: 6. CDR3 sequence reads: CASSQELRQGHQPQHF. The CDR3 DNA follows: TGCGCCAGCAGCCAAGAGCTTCGACAGGGGCATCAGCCCCAGCATTTT.

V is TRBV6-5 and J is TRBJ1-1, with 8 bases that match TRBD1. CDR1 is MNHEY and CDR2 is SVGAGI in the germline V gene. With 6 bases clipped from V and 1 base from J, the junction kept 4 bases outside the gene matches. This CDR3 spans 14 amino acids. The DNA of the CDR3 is TGTGCCAGCAGGGCCGACAGGGGGAACACTGAAGCTTTCTTT. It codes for CASRADRGNTEAFF.

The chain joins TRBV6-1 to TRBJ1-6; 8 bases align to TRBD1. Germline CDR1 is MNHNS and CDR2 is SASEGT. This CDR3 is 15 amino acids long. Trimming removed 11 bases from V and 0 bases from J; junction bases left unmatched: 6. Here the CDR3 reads CAVRQGSSYNSPLHF. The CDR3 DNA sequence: TGTGCCGTCAGACAGGGGAGCTCCTATAATTCACCCCTCCACTTT.

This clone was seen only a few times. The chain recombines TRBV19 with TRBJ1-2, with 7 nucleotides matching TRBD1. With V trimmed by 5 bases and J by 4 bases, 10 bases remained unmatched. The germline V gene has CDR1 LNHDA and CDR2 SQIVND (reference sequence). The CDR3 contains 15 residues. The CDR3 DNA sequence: TGTGCCAGTAGTCCCGGGACAGATAGCGGCTATGGCTACACCTTC. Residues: CASSPGTDSGYGYTF.

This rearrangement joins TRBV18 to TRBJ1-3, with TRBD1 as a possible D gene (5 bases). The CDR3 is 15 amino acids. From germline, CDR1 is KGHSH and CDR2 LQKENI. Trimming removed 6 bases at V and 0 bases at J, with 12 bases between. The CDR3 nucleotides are TGTGCCAGCTCCCAAAGACAGCGCTCTGGAAACACCATATATTTT. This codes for CASSQRQRSGNTIYF. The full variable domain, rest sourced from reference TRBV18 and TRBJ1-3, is NAGVMQNPRHLVRRRGQEARLRCSPMKGHSHVYWYRQLPEEGLKFMVYLQKENIIDESGMPKERFSAEFPKEGPSILRIQQVVRGDSAAYFCASSQRQRSGNTIYFGEGSWLTVV.

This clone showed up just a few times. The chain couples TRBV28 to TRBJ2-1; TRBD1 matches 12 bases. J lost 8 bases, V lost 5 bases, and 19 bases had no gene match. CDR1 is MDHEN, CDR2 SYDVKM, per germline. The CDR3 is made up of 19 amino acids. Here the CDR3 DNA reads TGTGCCAGCAGTACCCGGGACAGGGGGCGGGGGACTATGTGGGATGAGCAGTTCTTC. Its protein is CASSTRDRGRGTMWDEQFF.

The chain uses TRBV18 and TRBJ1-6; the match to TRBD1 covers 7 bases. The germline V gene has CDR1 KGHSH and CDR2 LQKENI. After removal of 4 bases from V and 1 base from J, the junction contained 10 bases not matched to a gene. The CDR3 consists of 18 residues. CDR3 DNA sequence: TGTGCCAGCTCACGACAACGACAGGGCGGTTCCTATAATTCACCCCTCCACTTT. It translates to CASSRQRQGGSYNSPLHF. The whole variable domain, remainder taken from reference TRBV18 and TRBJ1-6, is NAGVMQNPRHLVRRRGQEARLRCSPMKGHSHVYWYRQLPEEGLKFMVYLQKENIIDESGMPKERFSAEFPKEGPSILRIQQVVRGDSAAYFCASSRQRQGGSYNSPLHFGNGTRLTVT.

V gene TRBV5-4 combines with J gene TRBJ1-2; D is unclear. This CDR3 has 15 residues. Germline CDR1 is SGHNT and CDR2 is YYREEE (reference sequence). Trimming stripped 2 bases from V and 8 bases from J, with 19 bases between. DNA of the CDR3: TGTGCCAGCAGCTTAGTGGAGTACGCGTACGACGGCTACACCTTC. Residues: CASSLVEYAYDGYTF.

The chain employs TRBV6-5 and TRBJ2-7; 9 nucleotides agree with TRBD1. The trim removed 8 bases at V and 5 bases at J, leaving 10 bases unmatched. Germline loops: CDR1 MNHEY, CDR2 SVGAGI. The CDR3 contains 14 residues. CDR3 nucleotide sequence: TGTGCCAGCGGAGCCGGGACAGGGAGCCACGAGCAGTACTTC. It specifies CASGAGTGSHEQYF.

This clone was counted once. This CDR3 reads CASGTGFADTQYF. Written as DNA, the CDR3 is TGTGCCAGCGGGACAGGGTTTGCAGATACGCAGTATTTT. The V gene is TRBV7-2, the J gene TRBJ2-3; 9 nucleotides line up with TRBD1. Trimming removed 8 bases from V and 4 bases from J; junction bases left unmatched: 4. The germline gives CDR1 SGHTA, CDR2 FQGNSA. This CDR3 contains 13 residues.

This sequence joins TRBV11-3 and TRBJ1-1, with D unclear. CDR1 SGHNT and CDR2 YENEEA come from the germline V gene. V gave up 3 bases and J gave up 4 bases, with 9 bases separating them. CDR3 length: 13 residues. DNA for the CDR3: TGTGCCAGCAGCTTTAGCCGGGGCACTGAAGCTTTCTTT. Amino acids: CASSFSRGTEAFF.

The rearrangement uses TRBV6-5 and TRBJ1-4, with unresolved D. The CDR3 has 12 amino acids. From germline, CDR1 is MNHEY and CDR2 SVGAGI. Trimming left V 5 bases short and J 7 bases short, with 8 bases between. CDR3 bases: TGTGCCAGCAGTGATTGGCCTGAAAAACTGTTTTTT. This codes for CASSDWPEKLFF.

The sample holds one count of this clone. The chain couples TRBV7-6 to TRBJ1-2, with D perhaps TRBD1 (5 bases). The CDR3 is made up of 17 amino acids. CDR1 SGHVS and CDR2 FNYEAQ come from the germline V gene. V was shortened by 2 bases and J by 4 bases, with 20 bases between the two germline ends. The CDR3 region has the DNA TGTGCCAGCAGCTTAAGTCGTACGGGGGACGGACCCTATGGCTACACCTTC. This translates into CASSLSRTGDGPYGYTF.